What follows describes a single T cell receptor beta chain. In the authors' methods: From reference gene primer amplification, estimates of nucleated cell counts were derived. The repertoire was sequenced with immunoSEQ multiplex PCR; TCRdb's copy has only in-frame clones and lacks some. That table is the source of V, J and clone size, and D and trimming were worked out from the DNA. The data hold about 100,000 clones, with 87% observed a single time. The data belong to a study of blood T cell repertoires in COVID-19. Study in general: Italy, Spain and the United States were the sources of the convalescent and acute COVID-19 samples. T cells, B-cell-depleted T cells, or PBMCs provided the cDNA or gDNA that served as material.

V trimming: 2 bases; J trimming: 1 base; junction bases outside the gene matches: 6. Germline lookup yields CDR1 SGHAT and CDR2 FQDESV (reference sequence). This CDR3 has 16 residues. Specimen: peripheral blood. V is TRBV11-1 and J is TRBJ2-3; 7 bases align to TRBD2. This sequence was found in a woman aged 25 to 45 with acute or convalescent COVID-19. CDR3 amino acids: CASSLRGTIGTDTQYF. In DNA, the CDR3 is TGTGCCAGCAGCTTAAGAGGGACTATCGGCACAGATACGCAGTATTTT.